This T cell receptor (beta chain) was identified in a study of vaccination and CD4 T cells after COVID-19. On the study more broadly: Convalescents were six males and four females, two of them Hispanic. Stimulation of the cells used overlapping spike peptide pools from SARS-CoV-2 and from the common cold coronaviruses HCoV-NL63, HCoV-OC43 and HCoV-229E.

Indicated treatment: approximately 11-day PBMC culture with coronavirus spike peptide pools or control peptides (ViraFEST assay). The V end lost 10 bases, the J end lost 5 bases, and 17 bases lay between the germline ends. The germline gives CDR1 LNHDA, CDR2 SQIVND (reference sequence). CDR3 length: 13 amino acids. On this clonotype itself: Its specificity is unknown.

Cultured CD4+ T cell DNA underwent sequencing with the Oncomine TCR Beta short-read assay. TCRdb ran MiXCR on the PCR reads and lists one entry per CDR3 protein. Among 15,000 to 20,000 distinct CDR3 sequences, over 55% were seen once, and the ten largest hold around 7.3%. Material: CD4+ T cells from blood, cultured in vitro. V gene TRBV19 combines with J gene TRBJ2-5; maybe TRBD2 (5 bases). This clonotype was sampled from a human donor who had recovered from COVID-19. The CDR3 sequence: CATLDWAAETQYF. The CDR3 DNA sequence: TGTGCCACCCTGGACTGGGCAGCGGAGACCCAGTACTTC.